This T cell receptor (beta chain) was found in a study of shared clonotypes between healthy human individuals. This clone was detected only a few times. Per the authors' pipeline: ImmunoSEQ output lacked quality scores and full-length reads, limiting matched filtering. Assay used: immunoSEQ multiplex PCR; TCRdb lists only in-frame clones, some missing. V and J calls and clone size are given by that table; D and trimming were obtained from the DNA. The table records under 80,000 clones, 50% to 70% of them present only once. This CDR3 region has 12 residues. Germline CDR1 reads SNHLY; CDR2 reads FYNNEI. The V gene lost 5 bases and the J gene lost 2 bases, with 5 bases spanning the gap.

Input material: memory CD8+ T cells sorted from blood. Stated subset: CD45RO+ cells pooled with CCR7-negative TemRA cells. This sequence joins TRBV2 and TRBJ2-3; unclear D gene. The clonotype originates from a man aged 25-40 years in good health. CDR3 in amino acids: CASSYTTDTQYF. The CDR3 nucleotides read TGTGCCAGCAGTTATACCACAGATACGCAGTATTTT.